These T cell receptor beta chains were read from a single sample in a study of PD-1 blockade in classical Hodgkin lymphoma. Only in-frame clones appear in the TCRdb table, and some are missing; sequencing was by immunoSEQ multiplex PCR. The sample gives under 95,000 clones, 85% to 95% of which show up once; more than 6.5% is in the top ten. The sample consisted of peripheral blood mononuclear cells (PBMCs), taken at baseline. These receptors all come from a human donor with classical Hodgkin lymphoma. CDR3s include the opening cysteine and the closing phenylalanine or tryptophan. Fields, in order: V gene, CDR3 protein.

v_call: TRBV11-1; cdr3_aa: CASSFPGSTREQYF
v_call: TRBV5-1; cdr3_aa: CASNPTPGAGELFF
v_call: TRBV5-6; cdr3_aa: CASSLGLGNEKLFF
v_call: TRBV7-3; cdr3_aa: CASSRTAPSSYEQYF
v_call: TRBV5-4; cdr3_aa: CASSLALAGGQETQYF
v_call: TRBV5-1; cdr3_aa: CASSSRPDSYEQYF
v_call: TRBV27; cdr3_aa: CASSSPYSDEPNTGELFF
v_call: TRBV30; cdr3_aa: CAWNSVQYEQFF
v_call: TRBV28; cdr3_aa: CASSLRSLRSYEQYF
v_call: TRBV19; cdr3_aa: CASRDRGRLGQPQHF
v_call: TRBV19; cdr3_aa: CASQKESLRDYGYTF
v_call: TRBV6-5; cdr3_aa: CASSYSRNTEAFF
v_call: TRBV6-6; cdr3_aa: CASSHGGGRTDTQYF
v_call: TRBV6-4; cdr3_aa: CASGTSGDTGELFF
v_call: TRBV30; cdr3_aa: CAWSVQLAYGVGGANVLTF
v_call: TRBV27; cdr3_aa: CASSSGQTAYEQYF
v_call: TRBV9; cdr3_aa: CASSASTETSGNTIYF
v_call: TRBV5-1; cdr3_aa: CASSFGSAYEQYF
v_call: TRBV30; cdr3_aa: CAWNPGGDEQYF
v_call: TRBV5-6; cdr3_aa: CASSLLSDTQYF
v_call: TRBV2; cdr3_aa: CASSESAGVPSYNEQFF
v_call: TRBV27; cdr3_aa: CASSELGQIKNIQYF
v_call: TRBV7-3; cdr3_aa: CASSPGVGNEQFF
v_call: TRBV18; cdr3_aa: CASSPPGRGETQYF
v_call: TRBV7-2; cdr3_aa: CASSLAGTGGSGSVQGELFF
v_call: TRBV19; cdr3_aa: CASSLARRQPDSNQPQHF
v_call: TRBV29-1; cdr3_aa: CSVEANGYTF
v_call: TRBV2; cdr3_aa: CASTVTATGNTIYF
v_call: TRBV7-6; cdr3_aa: CASSLFLIVGLPYEQYF
v_call: TRBV6-5; cdr3_aa: CASSKFEDTQYF
v_call: TRBV21-1; cdr3_aa: CASSTKGRRVTDTQYF
v_call: TRBV5-8; cdr3_aa: CASSWLTGGGTEAFF
v_call: TRBV30; cdr3_aa: CAWGGTSHSYNEQFF
v_call: TRBV2; cdr3_aa: CASGLAYEQYF
v_call: TRBV28; cdr3_aa: CASSAYRVGNTIYF
v_call: TRBV2; cdr3_aa: CASSDWGQGVYEQYF
v_call: TRBV7-6; cdr3_aa: CASSLDFELFF
v_call: TRBV10-3; cdr3_aa: CAISGGENTEAFF
v_call: TRBV9; cdr3_aa: CASSAGAASNQPQHF
v_call: TRBV10-2; cdr3_aa: CASSTRDAYNEQFF
v_call: TRBV6-6; cdr3_aa: CASSYSGSYGYTF
v_call: TRBV7-9; cdr3_aa: CASSLVEGTGAGDTQYF
v_call: TRBV6-5; cdr3_aa: CASCRAASVWDEQFF
v_call: TRBV30; cdr3_aa: CAWSAGADGGTGELFF
v_call: TRBV5-4; cdr3_aa: CASSPGGPSETQYF
v_call: TRBV27; cdr3_aa: CASRTESREGETQYF